This T cell receptor (beta chain) was recorded in a study of early T cells in non-severe SARS-CoV-2 infection. Overall study context: The authors sequenced bulk RNA from unsorted whole blood, leaving chains unpaired.

Individual cDNA molecules were tagged with unique molecular identifiers. MiXCR was run by TCRdb on the 5' RACE reads, yielding one entry per CDR3 protein. The sample holds tens of thousands of distinct CDR3 sequences, around 11% seen once. Study results and caveats: Database matching using VDJdb favored anti-spike CD8 responses, with private and CD4 specificities left missing.

This clonotype has just a few counts. Its matching antigen is unknown. Looked up from germline, CDR1 is KGHSH and CDR2 is LQKENI. The CDR3 is made up of 17 amino acids. With V trimmed by 0 bases and J by 4 bases, 6 bases remained unmatched. The V call is TRBV18, the J call TRBJ2-1, with 10 bases that match TRBD2. This TCR was sampled from an adult who was a healthcare worker with PCR-confirmed SARS-CoV-2 infection or an uninfected control (not recorded which). The sequenced material came from whole blood. CDR3 coding DNA: TGTGCCAGCTCACCACCGTATCCGGGACTAGCGTACAATGAGCAGTTCTTC. It encodes CASSPPYPGLAYNEQFF.